The next 23 T cell receptor beta chains were all read from a single sample in a study of T cells after yellow fever vaccination. Using its own MiXCR run on the 5' RACE reads, TCRdb lists one record per CDR3 protein. The sample carries under 400,000 distinct CDR3 sequences, roughly 10% recorded once. The sample here was PBMCs, taken on the day of the first yellow fever vaccination. All receptors derive from a man between 18 and 29 years old who received the YFV17D yellow fever vaccine.

V usage is TRBV2 and J usage is TRBJ1-1, with D hard to call. The CDR3 sequence is 12 residues long. Germline CDR1 is SNHLY and CDR2 is FYNNEI. V lost 6 bases, J lost 7 bases, and 12 bases lay in between. CDR3 residues: CASRGSSGEAFF. The DNA of the CDR3 is TGTGCCAGCAGGGGTTCTTCGGGTGAAGCTTTCTTT.

The chain couples TRBV11-2 to TRBJ1-6, with TRBD1 identical over 10 bases. This CDR3 has 18 amino acids. V was clipped by 4 bases and J by 12 bases; unmatched bases: 18. Germline CDR1 is SGHAT and CDR2 is FQNNGV. The CDR3 nucleotides are TGTGCCAGCAGCTCGTGGGGACAGGGGAGGATGTTTCGCATACCCCTCCACTTT. The encoded protein is CASSSWGQGRMFRIPLHF.

A few counts support this clonotype. The CDR3 DNA follows: TGTGCCAGCGCAACGGGCCAACTAGCGGGGGGGTTCCTAAATGAGCAGTTCTTC. Translated: CASATGQLAGGFLNEQFF. V gene TRBV7-4 combines with J gene TRBJ2-1; 13 bases fit TRBD2. This CDR3 contains 18 residues. Germline loops: CDR1 SGHVT, CDR2 SQSDAQ. J lost 7 bases, V lost 8 bases, and 17 bases had no gene match.

This clonotype was picked up a small number of times. The chain employs TRBV30 and TRBJ2-1, with 9 bases matching TRBD2. This CDR3 spans 16 amino acids. The germline V gene encodes CDR1 GTSNPN and CDR2 SVGIG (reference sequence). The ends lost 1 base at V and 7 bases at J; junction bases unmatched: 11. CDR3 sequence: CAWSGLAGTSGNEQFF. CDR3 DNA sequence: TGTGCCTGGAGTGGGCTAGCGGGGACTTCGGGTAATGAGCAGTTCTTC.

The chain links TRBV6-1 to TRBJ1-2; D is unclear. V was shortened by 8 bases and J by 7 bases, with 17 bases between the two germline ends. Germline CDR1 and CDR2: MNHNS and SASEGT. This CDR3 is 13 amino acids long. In DNA, the CDR3 is TGTGCCAGCCGGGGATTGGACCCGGGTGGCTACACCTTC. Amino acid sequence: CASRGLDPGGYTF.

This clonotype occurred a few times. The V gene is TRBV11-2, the J gene TRBJ2-3, with D perhaps TRBD2 (6 bases). This CDR3 region has 16 residues. The V gene's germline CDR1 is SGHAT and CDR2 FQNNGV. V dropped 5 bases and J dropped 9 bases, with 24 bases sitting between them. CDR3 sequence: CASSQGGASRGRTQYF. The CDR3 bases are TGTGCCAGCAGCCAGGGCGGGGCCTCTCGCGGTAGGACGCAGTATTTT.

This chain links TRBV4-2 with TRBJ1-2; D unclear. V dropped 2 bases and J dropped 0 bases, with 4 bases sitting between them. This CDR3 is 13 amino acids long. Germline CDR1 and CDR2: LGHNA and YNFKEQ. The CDR3, as DNA: TGTGCCAGCAGCCAATTGACTAACTATGGCTACACCTTC. Its protein product is CASSQLTNYGYTF.

In this sample, this clonotype turned up many times. J is TRBJ2-1 and V is TRBV5-1, with a weak D call TRBD1 (5 bases). Trimming took 3 bases from V and 5 from J, leaving 9 bases between them. Per the germline V gene, CDR1 is SGHRS and CDR2 is YFSETQ. The CDR3 has 13 amino acids. The CDR3 sequence: CASSWQGDNEQFF. CDR3 coding DNA: TGCGCCAGCAGCTGGCAGGGTGACAATGAGCAGTTCTTC.

This clonotype was picked up many times. The rearrangement uses TRBV5-1 and TRBJ2-1; D is ambiguous. This CDR3 has 15 amino acids. The germline V gene encodes CDR1 SGHRS and CDR2 YFSETQ. With 0 bases removed from V and 0 bases from J, the gap between germline ends came to 7 bases. The CDR3 here is CASSLDSTSYNEQFF. The CDR3 DNA reads as TGCGCCAGCAGCTTGGACAGTACCTCCTACAATGAGCAGTTCTTC.

V is TRBV9 and J is TRBJ1-2; TRBD1 aligns across 7 bases. Trimming removed 6 bases from V and 1 base from J; junction bases left unmatched: 15. This CDR3 has 17 residues. Germline V gene data show CDR1 as SGDLS and CDR2 as YYNGEE. CDR3 bases: TGTGCCAGCACCGTTTCGGAGGGGGCGATCTATAACTATGGCTACACCTTC. Its protein product is CASTVSEGAIYNYGYTF.

The chain joins TRBV11-1 to TRBJ2-5; 7 bases agree with TRBD1. CDR3 length equals 14 residues. The V gene's germline CDR1 is SGHAT and CDR2 FQDESV (reference sequence). V gave up 6 bases and J gave up 3 bases; unmatched junction bases: 7. This CDR3 is CASRGQKTKETQYF. The CDR3 DNA sequence: TGTGCCAGCAGGGGACAGAAAACAAAAGAGACCCAGTACTTC.

In this sample, this clonotype turned up a few times. J is TRBJ2-3 and V is TRBV9; weak D call: TRBD2 (6 bases). CDR1 and CDR2 from the germline V gene are SGDLS and YYNGEE. This CDR3 contains 15 residues. V gave up 7 bases and J gave up 3 bases, with 18 bases separating them. As DNA, the CDR3 is TGTGCCAGCCAAACCGGAGGGGTACAGACAGATACGCAGTATTTT. It yields the protein CASQTGGVQTDTQYF.

This clonotype has just a few counts. This chain links TRBV6-1 with TRBJ1-4, with 9 bases identical to TRBD1. Germline values: CDR1 MNHNS, CDR2 SASEGT. CDR3 size: 17 residues. V gave up 4 bases and J gave up 2 bases; unmatched junction bases: 8. The CDR3 loop reads CASSGPAGQGTNEKLFF. CDR3 nucleotide sequence: TGTGCCAGCAGTGGTCCGGCAGGACAGGGGACTAATGAAAAACTGTTTTTT.

V usage is TRBV5-1 and J usage is TRBJ2-2, with 9 bases aligning to TRBD1. The CDR3 has 15 residues. J gave up 6 bases and V 3 bases, and 6 bases lay outside the gene matches. Germline lookup yields CDR1 SGHRS and CDR2 YFSETQ. The CDR3 protein is CASSSTGGKAGELFF. The CDR3 DNA reads TGCGCCAGCAGCTCGACAGGGGGTAAAGCCGGGGAGCTGTTTTTT.

This clonotype was observed a single time. A read error may account for a junction end that differs from germline. The rearrangement joins TRBV18 to TRBJ2-5; D may be TRBD1 (5 bases). The CDR3 loop spans 14 amino acids. Germline assignment: CDR1 KGHSH and CDR2 LQKENI. CDR3 in DNA: TGTGCCGGCTCACCATACAGGCGCCGGGAGACCCAGTACTTC. Its translation is CAGSPYRRRETQYF.

This sequence joins TRBV11-2 and TRBJ2-1; possibly TRBD2 for D (5 bases). The CDR3 has 15 amino acids. Germline V gives CDR1 SGHAT, CDR2 FQNNGV. V was clipped by 4 bases and J by 0 bases, with 10 bases between them. The CDR3 protein is CASSWTESSYNEQFF. DNA of the CDR3: TGTGCCAGCAGCTGGACTGAAAGCTCCTACAATGAGCAGTTCTTC. Together with reference TRBV11-2 and TRBJ2-1, the CDR3 gives the full variable domain: EAGVAQSPRYKIIEKRQSVAFWCNPISGHATLYWYQQILGQGPKLLIQFQNNGVVDDSQLPKDRFSAERLKGVDSTLKIQPAKLEDSAVYLCASSWTESSYNEQFFGPGTRLTVL.

This clonotype was detected only once. The J gene is TRBJ2-4, the V gene TRBV18; D not resolved. The CDR3 sequence is 13 residues long. The germline V and J ends were trimmed by 3 bases and 0 bases, with 3 bases remaining between them. CDR1 is KGHSH, CDR2 LQKENI, per germline. The CDR3 here is CASSPLAKNIQYF. The CDR3 bases are TGTGCCAGCTCACCTCTAGCCAAAAACATTCAGTACTTC.

V gene TRBV6-1 combines with J gene TRBJ2-7, with TRBD1 matching over 8 bases. The CDR3 is made up of 14 amino acids. V lost 5 bases, J lost 2 bases, and 5 bases stayed unmatched. Germline CDR1 MNHNS, CDR2 SASEGT. The CDR3 nucleotides are TGTGCCAGCAGTCGTGGGACAGGCCCCTACGAGCAGTACTTC. Translating it yields CASSRGTGPYEQYF.

V and J are TRBV7-9 and TRBJ2-1, with TRBD2 matching 8 bases. CDR3 length: 16 amino acids. Germline V CDR1 and CDR2: SEHNR, FQNEAQ (reference sequence). With 5 bases clipped from V and 0 bases from J, the junction kept 6 bases outside the gene matches. DNA of the CDR3: TGTGCCAGCAGCGCGAGCGGGGGCCGCTCCTACAATGAGCAGTTCTTC. Translating gives CASSASGGRSYNEQFF.

The J gene is TRBJ2-7, the V gene TRBV20-1; D uncertain. Per the germline V gene, CDR1 is DFQATT and CDR2 is SNEGSKA (reference sequence). Trimming took off 6 bases at V and 6 bases at J, with 12 bases between the two ends. The CDR3 is made up of 11 amino acids. CDR3 in amino acids: CSAALPSEQYV. CDR3 coding DNA: TGCAGTGCGGCCCTCCCGTCCGAGCAGTACGTC.

The chain carries TRBV20-1 and TRBJ2-3; TRBD2 matches 7 bases. The germline CDR1 and CDR2 sequences are DFQATT and SNEGSKA (reference sequence). The V segment lost 7 bases and the J segment 0 bases; nucleotides outside the gene matches: 16. This CDR3 comprises 17 residues. CDR3 nucleotides: TGCAGTGTTTTTACTTTAAGGGAGGGTAGTAGCACAGATACGCAGTATTTT. Its translation is CSVFTLREGSSTDTQYF.

This sequence joins TRBV12-3 or TRBV12-4 and TRBJ2-4; D not certain. This CDR3 is built from 14 residues. Trimming pared 5 bases from V and 7 bases from J, leaving 15 bases between. This chain's CDR3 is CASSPSTVVNIQYF. The CDR3 DNA sequence: TGTGCCAGCAGTCCCTCTACTGTGGTGAACATTCAGTACTTC.

There are many counts of this clonotype. The genes are TRBV7-2 and TRBJ2-5, with a possible D match to TRBD2 (5 bases). The V gene's germline CDR1 is SGHTA and CDR2 FQGNSA. The length of the CDR3 is 13 residues. The germline V and J ends were trimmed by 5 bases and 7 bases, with 14 bases remaining between them. The CDR3 loop reads CASSQIPEGTQYF. CDR3 in DNA: TGTGCCAGCAGCCAAATTCCAGAGGGGACCCAGTACTTC.